This TCR beta chain came from a study of tumor and adjacent non-tumor tissue in lung cancer. The library came from three nested PCR rounds adapted from ARM-PCR protocols. TCRdb reprocessed the multiplex PCR reads with MiXCR, giving one entry per CDR3 protein. Seen here are roughly 48,000 distinct CDR3 sequences, 60% to 65% observed once, and the top ten hold approximately 31%. No cell sorting was done before RNA was extracted from the tissue. This non-tumor lung sample came from over 3 cm beyond the tumor edge. The CDR3 contains 13 residues. Germline CDR1 is MDHEN and CDR2 is SYDVKM. As regards this clonotype: Compared with germline, one end of the junction differs, possibly owing to a read error.

Material for sequencing was distant non-tumor lung tissue. This rearrangement joins TRBV28 to TRBJ1-5; D is ambiguous. The sequence was collected from a woman in her 70s with non-small cell lung cancer. DNA for the CDR3: TGTGCCAGCAGTTTCGCACTCTATCACCCCCAGCATTTT. Its translation: CASSFALYHPQHF.